Given below is one T cell receptor beta chain in context. The source of the sample is a study of blood T cell repertoires in COVID-19. Looking at the study overall: Researchers got acute and convalescent COVID-19 samples from the United States, Italy and Spain. Sample material is recorded as cDNA or gDNA derived from T cells, B-cell-depleted T cells, or PBMCs.

Clones were sequenced by immunoSEQ multiplex PCR, and TCRdb holds only the in-frame ones, with some missing. In the table there are 200,000 or so clones, around nine tenths of which are singletons. Germline lookup yields CDR1 KGHSH and CDR2 LQKENI. The CDR3 has 16 amino acids. Between the trimmed V and J ends, which lost 2 bases and 8 bases, there was a span of 16 bases. This chain links TRBV18 with TRBJ1-6; D is perhaps TRBD1 (5 bases). The receptor was isolated from a man aged 55 to 70 who had recovered from COVID-19. Sequencing was performed on peripheral blood. This CDR3 is CASSPSGEGSYSPLHF. The CDR3 region has the DNA TGTGCCAGCTCACCATCGGGGGAGGGGTCGTATTCACCCCTCCACTTT.